One and the same sample provided the 32 T cell receptor beta chains below, sequenced in a study of regulatory T cells in long-lasting Graves disease. The time point here: newly diagnosed GD, antithyroid drugs for less than 3 months. The authors made the TCR library using RNA they extracted from PBMCs. Combining iRepertoire HTBI primers with Arm-PCR of CDR3 regions, the authors built TCR beta libraries. TCRdb used MiXCR to reprocess the multiplex PCR reads, holding one entry per CDR3 protein. Here the sample spans 400,000 to 550,000 distinct CDR3 sequences, less than 20% being singletons. These same records also appear under a second study, on T cells in Graves' hyperthyroidism and ophthalmopathy.

Here the sequenced sample was peripheral blood mononuclear cells (PBMCs), taken at new diagnosis, from a patient treated with antithyroid drugs. These receptors were taken from a young woman with Graves disease.

This clonotype has just a few counts. This chain uses TRBV5-8 with TRBJ1-6, with 7 bases that match TRBD1. The V gene's germline CDR1 is SGHTS and CDR2 YDEGEE. The V and J ends lost 4 bases and 10 bases, in that order; junction bases with no gene match: 8. The CDR3 is made up of 14 amino acids. CDR3 amino acids: CASSPRQGWSPLHF. The CDR3 coding sequence is TGTGCCAGCAGCCCACGACAGGGTTGGTCACCCCTCCACTTT. Based on the CDR3 plus reference TRBV5-8 and TRBJ1-6, the full variable domain is EAGVTQSPTHLIKTRGQQATLRCSPISGHTSVYWYQQALGLGLQFLLWYDEGEERNRGNFPPRFSGRQFPNYSSELNVNALELEDSALYLCASSPRQGWSPLHFGNGTRLTVT.

V is TRBV12-5 and J is TRBJ2-3; 8 nucleotides agree with TRBD1. CDR3 length: 15 residues. Germline V gene sequence: CDR1 LGHNT, CDR2 FRNRAP. With 6 bases clipped from V and 5 bases from J, the junction kept 10 bases outside the gene matches. In DNA, the CDR3 is TGTGCTAGTGGCCCGCGACAGGGGCAAGAAGATACGCAGTATTTT. Encoded protein: CASGPRQGQEDTQYF.

This clonotype was seen repeatedly, ten times or more. The rearrangement links TRBV6-1 to TRBJ1-2, with 7 bases aligning to TRBD1. Trimming cost V 7 bases and J 5 bases; bases outside gene matches: 25. Germline assignment: CDR1 MNHNS and CDR2 SASEGT. This CDR3 is 19 amino acids long. For the CDR3, the DNA is TGTGCCAGCACCGTTTCGTACGGGACAGTGCCTAAAACGCGTTATGGCTACACCTTC. This translates into CASTVSYGTVPKTRYGYTF.

This clonotype was observed many times. This chain links TRBV7-3 with TRBJ2-1, with a weak D call TRBD1 (6 bases). The CDR3 is made up of 13 amino acids. V was trimmed by 5 bases and J by 7 bases, leaving 12 bases between them. CDR1 is SGHTA and CDR2 is FQGTGA in the germline V gene. The CDR3 sequence: CASSPVGGNEQFF. The CDR3, as DNA: TGTGCCAGCAGCCCTGTAGGGGGTAATGAGCAGTTCTTC.

J is TRBJ2-1 and V is TRBV6-1, with 9 bases matching TRBD1. Germline V gene lookup returns CDR1 MNHNS and CDR2 SASEGT. The CDR3 is made up of 17 amino acids. V shed 5 bases, J shed 3 bases, and the junction held 11 bases outside the gene matches. The CDR3 nucleotides are TGTGCCAGCAGTCCAAGGACAGGGGCTGTTTACTACAATGAGCAGTTCTTC. This encodes CASSPRTGAVYYNEQFF.

This clonotype has more than one count but fewer than ten. This chain connects TRBV28 to TRBJ2-4; no reliable D call. In germline, CDR1 is MDHEN, CDR2 SYDVKM. V was clipped by 11 bases and J by 0 bases, with 14 bases between them. There are 14 residues in the CDR3. CDR3: CACLRTGAKNIQYF. The CDR3 DNA is TGTGCCTGTCTTCGGACCGGAGCCAAAAACATTCAGTACTTC. Looking up the rest from reference TRBV28 and TRBJ2-4 gives the full variable domain: DVKVTQSSRYLVKRTGEKVFLECVQDMDHENMFWYRQDPGLGLRLIYFSYDVKMKEKGDIPEGYSVSREKKERFSLILESASTNQTSMYLCACLRTGAKNIQYFGAGTRLSVL.

The sample holds many counts of this clonotype. The genes are TRBV12-3 or TRBV12-4 and TRBJ1-1; D gene ambiguous. V lost 6 bases, J lost 8 bases, and 13 bases lay in between. CDR3 size: 12 residues. The CDR3 spells CASSPGSLEAFF. The CDR3 nucleotides are TGTGCCAGCAGCCCCGGAAGTTTGGAAGCTTTCTTT.

This clonotype was detected many times. The chain is built from TRBV28 and TRBJ1-1; tentatively, D is TRBD1 (5 bases). V was trimmed by 4 bases and J by 1 base, leaving 13 bases between them. This CDR3 is 15 amino acids long. From germline, CDR1 is MDHEN and CDR2 SYDVKM. As DNA, the CDR3 is TGTGCCAGCAGTTCCGAGACAGCCTCGAACACTGAAGCTTTCTTT. It yields the protein CASSSETASNTEAFF.

This clonotype was observed a few times. This chain connects TRBV11-2 to TRBJ1-2; TRBD1 aligns across 10 bases. The germline CDR1 and CDR2 sequences are SGHAT and FQNNGV. CDR3 length equals 16 residues. The J segment lost 7 bases and the V segment lost 1 base, leaving 9 bases of the junction unmatched. CDR3 coding DNA: TGTGCCAGCAGCTTAGGATTTGACAGGGGGCGAACTGGCTACACCTTC. Translation: CASSLGFDRGRTGYTF.

This clonotype came up many times. The chain combines TRBV6-1 with TRBJ1-1; a possible D gene is TRBD1 (5 bases). The CDR3 length is 17 residues. Germline V gene data show CDR1 as MNHNS and CDR2 as SASEGT. Trimming took off 6 bases at V and 3 bases at J, with 23 bases between the two ends. The CDR3 region has the DNA TGTGCCAGCAGACGACAGACAACCTTCGGCTTGGACACTGAAGCTTTCTTT. Its protein is CASRRQTTFGLDTEAFF.

The sample holds one count of this clonotype. The chain is built from TRBV12-5 and TRBJ1-5; 9 bases align to TRBD1. Germline V CDR1 and CDR2: LGHNT, FRNRAP. CDR3 length: 16 residues. V lost 5 bases and J lost 7; bases outside the gene matches: 12. The CDR3 loop reads CASGPNKTGGGQPQHF. The DNA for the CDR3 is TGTGCTAGTGGTCCCAATAAAACAGGGGGCGGACAGCCCCAGCATTTT. The full variable domain, completed using reference TRBV12-5 and TRBJ1-5, is DARVTQTPRHKVTEMGQEVTMRCQPILGHNTVFWYRQTMMQGLELLAYFRNRAPLDDSGMPKDRFSAEMPDATLATLKIQPSEPRDSAVYFCASGPNKTGGGQPQHFGDGTRLSIL.

This clonotype was counted ten times or more. The gene calls are TRBV11-2 and TRBJ2-1, with a possible D match to TRBD2 (5 bases). The V end was cut by 5 bases, the J end by 7 bases, with 21 bases between. Germline assignment: CDR1 SGHAT and CDR2 FQNNGV. There are 16 residues in the CDR3. CDR3 protein: CASSPGRTSPGNEQFF. The CDR3 DNA reads as TGTGCCAGCAGCCCTGGTCGGACTTCCCCCGGGAATGAGCAGTTCTTC.

This clonotype was picked up many times. This chain links TRBV6-5 with TRBJ2-1; weak D call: TRBD2 (5 bases). Deletions cut 0 bases from V and 4 bases from J, with 7 bases between. This CDR3 is 14 amino acids long. The germline gives CDR1 MNHEY, CDR2 SVGAGI. The CDR3 region has the DNA TGTGCCAGCAGTTACTCCGCGGGTTACAATGAGCAGTTCTTC. Translating gives CASSYSAGYNEQFF.

This clonotype was detected once. V usage is TRBV7-9 and J usage is TRBJ1-1; 9 bases align to TRBD1. J was trimmed by 0 bases and V by 7 bases; bases with no gene match: 12. CDR1 SEHNR and CDR2 FQNEAQ come from the germline V gene (reference sequence). The CDR3 is 17 residues long. The CDR3 loop is CASTPLGQGLLNTEAFF. The CDR3 DNA reads TGTGCCAGCACCCCCCTCGGACAGGGGCTTTTGAACACTGAAGCTTTCTTT.

This clonotype was seen at least ten times. The CDR3 DNA is TGTGCCAGCAGTTTCCTCGGGACAGTGAGCGGGGAGCTGTTTTTT. Translated, it gives CASSFLGTVSGELFF. V usage is TRBV28 and J usage is TRBJ2-2, with 7 bases identical to TRBD1. The CDR3 consists of 15 residues. V was pared by 3 bases and J by 7 bases, with 8 bases of the junction left unmatched. Germline CDR1 reads MDHEN; CDR2 reads SYDVKM.

This sequence joins TRBV9 and TRBJ1-1, with 8 bases matching TRBD1. The CDR3 consists of 14 residues. CDR1 and CDR2 (germline): SGDLS, YYNGEE. V lost 2 bases to trimming and J lost 0 bases; unmatched junction nucleotides: 0. CDR3 loop: CASSVTGVNTEAFF. Here the CDR3 DNA reads TGTGCCAGCAGCGTGACAGGGGTGAACACTGAAGCTTTCTTT.

This clonotype was counted a few times. The CDR3 DNA reads TGTGCCAGCAGCTTTTACCCGTATAATGAGCAGTTCTTC. Translation gives CASSFYPYNEQFF. The gene calls are TRBV5-5 and TRBJ2-1; no clear D. V gave up 2 bases and J gave up 7 bases, with 10 bases separating them. The CDR3 runs 13 residues. Germline V gives CDR1 SGHKS, CDR2 YYEKEE (reference sequence).

This chain uses TRBV10-3 with TRBJ1-5; a weak D match, TRBD1 (5 bases). Trimming stripped 10 bases from V and 7 bases from J, with 23 bases between. Germline lookup yields CDR1 ENHRY and CDR2 SYGVKD. The CDR3 has 15 amino acids. CDR3 residues: CASGTAPGRQQPQHF. The DNA for the CDR3 is TGTGCCAGCGGGACTGCTCCAGGACGGCAACAGCCCCAGCATTTT.

The rearrangement uses TRBV5-1 and TRBJ2-7; the D gene is possibly TRBD2 (6 bases). The V gene lost 4 bases and the J gene lost 3 bases, with 17 bases spanning the gap. Germline-derived CDR1 and CDR2 are SGHRS and YFSETQ. The CDR3 spans 15 residues. For the CDR3, the DNA is TGCGCCAGCAGCCCGGACGGGAGAATGGTCTACGAGCAGTACTTC. It translates to CASSPDGRMVYEQYF.

The chain has TRBV20-1 and TRBJ2-2; D is perhaps TRBD2 (5 bases). Germline lookup yields CDR1 DFQATT and CDR2 SNEGSKA (reference sequence). V lost 1 base, J lost 1 base, and 7 bases lay in between. The CDR3 sequence is 14 residues long. The CDR3 here is CSARVAQNTGELFF. The CDR3 bases are TGCAGTGCTAGAGTAGCGCAGAACACCGGGGAGCTGTTTTTT.

This clonotype appeared many times. Written as DNA, the CDR3 is TGCAGCAAAAGCAGGGATAGCAATCAGCCCCAGCATTTT. It encodes CSKSRDSNQPQHF. The chain combines TRBV20-1 with TRBJ1-5; D possibly corresponds to TRBD1 (5 bases). Germline V CDR1 and CDR2: DFQATT, SNEGSKA (reference sequence). CDR3 length equals 13 residues.

This clonotype was seen repeatedly, ten times or more. The chain is built from TRBV24-1 and TRBJ2-3; D perhaps matches TRBD1 (6 bases). The CDR3 runs 16 residues. V gave up 3 bases and J gave up 6 bases, with 18 bases separating them. Germline CDR1 reads KGHDR; CDR2 reads SFDVKD. CDR3 nucleotides: TGTGCCACCAGTGATGCCGACAGGTCAAGTACGGATACGCAGTATTTT. This sequence encodes CATSDADRSSTDTQYF.

This clonotype was detected many times. V and J are TRBV5-5 and TRBJ1-2; D is possibly TRBD1 (5 bases). The CDR3 is made up of 13 amino acids. Deletions cut 4 bases from V and 7 bases from J, with 14 bases between. The germline V gene has CDR1 SGHKS and CDR2 YYEKEE (reference sequence). CDR3 DNA: TGTGCCAGCAGCCTTGGGGGAGGTAGTGGCTACACCTTC. Amino acid sequence: CASSLGGGSGYTF.

This clonotype appeared many times. This rearrangement joins TRBV30 to TRBJ2-1; no firm D call. V was pared by 0 bases and J by 4 bases, with 13 bases between. This CDR3 has 15 residues. The germline gives CDR1 GTSNPN, CDR2 SVGIG (reference sequence). DNA of the CDR3: TGTGCCTGGAGTGTCGGCGGTTTTTCGTACAATGAGCAGTTCTTC. Residues: CAWSVGGFSYNEQFF.

This clonotype turned up a few times. The rearrangement uses TRBV9 and TRBJ2-5; no definite D call. CDR1 is SGDLS, CDR2 YYNGEE, per germline. Trimming cost V 3 bases and J 5 bases, with 11 bases left between them. The CDR3 covers 13 residues. The CDR3 spells CASSEGSDETQYF. CDR3 sequence (DNA): TGTGCCAGCAGCGAGGGATCAGACGAGACCCAGTACTTC.

This clonotype was counted at least ten times. The J gene is TRBJ2-3, the V gene TRBV7-9; 13 bases map to TRBD2. The trim removed 5 bases at V and 2 bases at J, leaving 10 bases unmatched. CDR1 and CDR2 from the germline V gene are SEHNR and FQNEAQ (reference sequence). There are 18 residues in the CDR3. CDR3 region: CASSPGTSGTAFTDTQYF. CDR3 DNA sequence: TGTGCCAGCAGCCCTGGGACTAGCGGGACCGCTTTCACAGATACGCAGTATTTT.

The chain recombines TRBV20-1 with TRBJ2-1; D uncertain. CDR3 length equals 15 residues. V shed 3 bases and J shed 6 bases, with 18 bases lying between them. CDR1 is DFQATT, CDR2 SNEGSKA, per germline (reference sequence). This CDR3 is CSASDRMRQVNEQFF. In nucleotides, the CDR3 is TGCAGTGCTAGCGATAGGATGCGGCAGGTCAATGAGCAGTTCTTC.

This clonotype was recorded many times. The gene calls are TRBV20-1 and TRBJ2-7, with D maybe TRBD1 (5 bases). Germline loops: CDR1 DFQATT, CDR2 SNEGSKA (reference sequence). The CDR3 is made up of 12 amino acids. Trimming removed 6 bases from V and 3 bases from J, with 12 bases in between. In DNA form, the CDR3 reads TGCAGTGCCCAGGGCACCAACTACGAGCAGTACTTC. As protein: CSAQGTNYEQYF.

As for this clonotype: A read error may produce the germline difference seen at one junction end. The chain is built from TRBV5-5 and TRBJ1-3; D remains ambiguous. CDR3 length equals 15 residues. Per germline, CDR1 SGHKS and CDR2 YYEKEE (reference sequence). CDR3 DNA: TGTGCCAGCAACTTAGGGCCAGACTCTGGAAACACCACATATTTT. This sequence encodes CASNLGPDSGNTTYF.

This clonotype was picked up many times. The gene calls are TRBV9 and TRBJ2-1; 13 nucleotides align to TRBD2. CDR3 length: 16 residues. Trimming removed 0 bases from V and 8 bases from J; junction bases left unmatched: 5. CDR1 is SGDLS, CDR2 YYNGEE, per germline. Written as DNA, the CDR3 is TGTGCCAGCAGCGTAGGAGGGACTAGCGGGGCAGATGAGCAGTTCTTC. Its translation: CASSVGGTSGADEQFF.

DNA for the CDR3: TGTGCCATCAGTGAGTCGGGCGGGATAACGATCAATGAGCAGTTCTTC. It codes for CAISESGGITINEQFF. The V call is TRBV10-3, the J call TRBJ2-1; TRBD2 might be the D (6 bases). CDR1 is ENHRY, CDR2 SYGVKD, per germline. This CDR3 has 16 residues. V lost 0 bases and J 6 bases, leaving 15 bases between the germline ends.

This clonotype was detected a few times. The V call is TRBV19, the J call TRBJ1-2; D is unclear. V lost 6 bases, J lost 0 bases, and 8 bases lay in between. This CDR3 has 13 residues. CDR1 and CDR2 (germline): LNHDA, SQIVND (reference sequence). The CDR3 DNA reads as TGTGCCAGTAGCTGGACCGCTAACTATGGCTACACCTTC. Translated, it gives CASSWTANYGYTF.